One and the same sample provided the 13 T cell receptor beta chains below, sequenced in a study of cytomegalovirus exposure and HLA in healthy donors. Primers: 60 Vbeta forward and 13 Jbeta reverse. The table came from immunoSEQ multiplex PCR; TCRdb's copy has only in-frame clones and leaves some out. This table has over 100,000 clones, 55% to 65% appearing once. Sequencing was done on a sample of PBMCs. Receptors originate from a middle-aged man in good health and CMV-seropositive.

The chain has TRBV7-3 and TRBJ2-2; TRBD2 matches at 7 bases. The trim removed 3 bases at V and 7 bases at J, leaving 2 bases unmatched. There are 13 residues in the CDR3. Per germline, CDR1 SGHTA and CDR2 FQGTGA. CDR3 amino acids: CASSLGGIGELFF. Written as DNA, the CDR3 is TGTGCCAGCAGCTTGGGGGGGATCGGGGAGCTGTTTTTT.

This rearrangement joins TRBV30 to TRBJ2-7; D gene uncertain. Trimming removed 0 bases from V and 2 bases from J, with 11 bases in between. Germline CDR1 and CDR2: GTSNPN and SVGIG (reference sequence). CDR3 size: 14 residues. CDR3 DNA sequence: TGTGCCTGGAGTGTAGGTGCAGGCCCCTACGAGCAGTACTTC. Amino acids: CAWSVGAGPYEQYF.

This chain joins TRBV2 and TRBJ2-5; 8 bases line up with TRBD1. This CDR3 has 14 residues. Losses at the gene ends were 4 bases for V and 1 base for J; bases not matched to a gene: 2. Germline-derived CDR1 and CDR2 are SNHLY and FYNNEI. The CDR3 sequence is CASSGGTGQETQYF. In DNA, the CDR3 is TGTGCCAGCAGTGGAGGGACAGGCCAAGAGACCCAGTACTTC. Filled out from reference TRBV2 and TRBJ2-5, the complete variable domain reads EPEVTQTPSHQVTQMGQEVILRCVPISNHLYFYWYRQILGQKVEFLVSFYNNEISEKSEIFDDQFSVERPDGSNFTLKIRSTKLEDSAMYFCASSGGTGQETQYFGPGTRLLVL.

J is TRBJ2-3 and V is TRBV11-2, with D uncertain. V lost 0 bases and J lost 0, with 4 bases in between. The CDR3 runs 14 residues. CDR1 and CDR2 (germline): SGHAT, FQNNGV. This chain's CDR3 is CASSLDYSTDTQYF. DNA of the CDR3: TGTGCCAGCAGCTTAGACTACAGCACAGATACGCAGTATTTT.

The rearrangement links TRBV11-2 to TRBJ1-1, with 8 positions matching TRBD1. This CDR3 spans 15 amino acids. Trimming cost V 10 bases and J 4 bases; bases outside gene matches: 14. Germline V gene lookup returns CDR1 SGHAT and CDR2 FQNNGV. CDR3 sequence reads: CATIRGPLLGTEAFF. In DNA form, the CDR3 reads TGTGCCACAATCAGGGGGCCGTTATTGGGCACTGAAGCTTTCTTT.

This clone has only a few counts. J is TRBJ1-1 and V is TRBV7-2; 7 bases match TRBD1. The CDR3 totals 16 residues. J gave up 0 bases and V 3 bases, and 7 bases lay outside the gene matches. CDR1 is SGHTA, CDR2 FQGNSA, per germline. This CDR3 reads CASSFGPRGLNTEAFF. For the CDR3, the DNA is TGTGCCAGCAGCTTCGGGCCCAGGGGGTTGAACACTGAAGCTTTCTTT.

In nucleotides, the CDR3 is TGTGCCAGTTGGGGGACAGGGTGGTACGAGCAGTACTTC. Translation gives CASWGTGWYEQYF. V and J are TRBV28 and TRBJ2-7, with TRBD1 matching 9 bases. Germline values: CDR1 MDHEN, CDR2 SYDVKM. This CDR3 is built from 13 residues. V was clipped by 9 bases and J by 4 bases; unmatched bases: 7.

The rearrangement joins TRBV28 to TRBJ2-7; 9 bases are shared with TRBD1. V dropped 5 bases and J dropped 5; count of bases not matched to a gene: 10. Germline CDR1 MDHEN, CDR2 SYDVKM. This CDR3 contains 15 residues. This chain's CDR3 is CASSTNLDRGDEQYF. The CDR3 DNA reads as TGTGCCAGCAGTACAAACCTTGACAGGGGGGACGAGCAGTACTTC.

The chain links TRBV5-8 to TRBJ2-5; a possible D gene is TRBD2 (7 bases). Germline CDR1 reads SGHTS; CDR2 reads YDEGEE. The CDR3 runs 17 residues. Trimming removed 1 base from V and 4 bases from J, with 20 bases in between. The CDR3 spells CASSLNGAGASGETQYF. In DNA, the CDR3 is TGTGCCAGCAGCTTGAACGGCGCGGGGGCCAGCGGAGAGACCCAGTACTTC.

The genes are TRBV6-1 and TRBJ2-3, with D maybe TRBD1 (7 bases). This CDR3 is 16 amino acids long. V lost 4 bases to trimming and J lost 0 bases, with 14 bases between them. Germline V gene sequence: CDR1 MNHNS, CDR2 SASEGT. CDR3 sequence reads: CASSVKQGTSTDTQYF. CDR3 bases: TGTGCCAGCAGTGTAAAACAGGGGACTAGCACAGATACGCAGTATTTT.

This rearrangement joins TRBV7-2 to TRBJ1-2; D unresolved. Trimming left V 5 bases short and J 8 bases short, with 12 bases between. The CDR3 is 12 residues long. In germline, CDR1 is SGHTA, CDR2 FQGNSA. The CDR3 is CASSPGGIGYTF. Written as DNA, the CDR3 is TGTGCCAGCAGCCCCGGAGGGATCGGCTACACCTTC.

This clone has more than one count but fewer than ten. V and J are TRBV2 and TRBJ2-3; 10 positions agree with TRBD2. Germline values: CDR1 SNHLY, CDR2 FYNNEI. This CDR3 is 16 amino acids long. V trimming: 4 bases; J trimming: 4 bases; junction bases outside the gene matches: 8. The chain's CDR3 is CASSGGSSGSSDTQYF. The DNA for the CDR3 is TGTGCCAGCAGTGGCGGTTCTAGCGGGAGCTCAGATACGCAGTATTTT.

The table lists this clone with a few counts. The CDR3: CASRSTSGGFTDTQYF. For the CDR3, the DNA is TGTGCCAGCAGGAGTACTAGCGGGGGGTTCACAGATACGCAGTATTTT. The chain has TRBV6-6 and TRBJ2-3, with 12 positions matching TRBD2. V dropped 6 bases and J dropped 2; count of bases not matched to a gene: 6. Looked up from germline, CDR1 is MNHNY and CDR2 is SVGAGI (reference sequence). The CDR3 sequence is 16 residues long.